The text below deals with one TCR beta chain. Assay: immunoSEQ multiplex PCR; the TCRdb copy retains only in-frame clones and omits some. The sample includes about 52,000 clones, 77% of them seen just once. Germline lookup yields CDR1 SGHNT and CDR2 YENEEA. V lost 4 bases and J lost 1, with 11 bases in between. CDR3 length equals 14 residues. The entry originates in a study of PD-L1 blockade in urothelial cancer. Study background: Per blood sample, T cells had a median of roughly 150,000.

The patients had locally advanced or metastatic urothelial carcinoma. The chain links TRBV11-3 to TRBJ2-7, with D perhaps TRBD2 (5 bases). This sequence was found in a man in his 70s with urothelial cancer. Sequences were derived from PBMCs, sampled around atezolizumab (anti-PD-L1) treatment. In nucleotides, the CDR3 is TGTGCCAGCAGCTCCCAACAGCGGTCCTACGAGCAGTACTTC. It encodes CASSSQQRSYEQYF.